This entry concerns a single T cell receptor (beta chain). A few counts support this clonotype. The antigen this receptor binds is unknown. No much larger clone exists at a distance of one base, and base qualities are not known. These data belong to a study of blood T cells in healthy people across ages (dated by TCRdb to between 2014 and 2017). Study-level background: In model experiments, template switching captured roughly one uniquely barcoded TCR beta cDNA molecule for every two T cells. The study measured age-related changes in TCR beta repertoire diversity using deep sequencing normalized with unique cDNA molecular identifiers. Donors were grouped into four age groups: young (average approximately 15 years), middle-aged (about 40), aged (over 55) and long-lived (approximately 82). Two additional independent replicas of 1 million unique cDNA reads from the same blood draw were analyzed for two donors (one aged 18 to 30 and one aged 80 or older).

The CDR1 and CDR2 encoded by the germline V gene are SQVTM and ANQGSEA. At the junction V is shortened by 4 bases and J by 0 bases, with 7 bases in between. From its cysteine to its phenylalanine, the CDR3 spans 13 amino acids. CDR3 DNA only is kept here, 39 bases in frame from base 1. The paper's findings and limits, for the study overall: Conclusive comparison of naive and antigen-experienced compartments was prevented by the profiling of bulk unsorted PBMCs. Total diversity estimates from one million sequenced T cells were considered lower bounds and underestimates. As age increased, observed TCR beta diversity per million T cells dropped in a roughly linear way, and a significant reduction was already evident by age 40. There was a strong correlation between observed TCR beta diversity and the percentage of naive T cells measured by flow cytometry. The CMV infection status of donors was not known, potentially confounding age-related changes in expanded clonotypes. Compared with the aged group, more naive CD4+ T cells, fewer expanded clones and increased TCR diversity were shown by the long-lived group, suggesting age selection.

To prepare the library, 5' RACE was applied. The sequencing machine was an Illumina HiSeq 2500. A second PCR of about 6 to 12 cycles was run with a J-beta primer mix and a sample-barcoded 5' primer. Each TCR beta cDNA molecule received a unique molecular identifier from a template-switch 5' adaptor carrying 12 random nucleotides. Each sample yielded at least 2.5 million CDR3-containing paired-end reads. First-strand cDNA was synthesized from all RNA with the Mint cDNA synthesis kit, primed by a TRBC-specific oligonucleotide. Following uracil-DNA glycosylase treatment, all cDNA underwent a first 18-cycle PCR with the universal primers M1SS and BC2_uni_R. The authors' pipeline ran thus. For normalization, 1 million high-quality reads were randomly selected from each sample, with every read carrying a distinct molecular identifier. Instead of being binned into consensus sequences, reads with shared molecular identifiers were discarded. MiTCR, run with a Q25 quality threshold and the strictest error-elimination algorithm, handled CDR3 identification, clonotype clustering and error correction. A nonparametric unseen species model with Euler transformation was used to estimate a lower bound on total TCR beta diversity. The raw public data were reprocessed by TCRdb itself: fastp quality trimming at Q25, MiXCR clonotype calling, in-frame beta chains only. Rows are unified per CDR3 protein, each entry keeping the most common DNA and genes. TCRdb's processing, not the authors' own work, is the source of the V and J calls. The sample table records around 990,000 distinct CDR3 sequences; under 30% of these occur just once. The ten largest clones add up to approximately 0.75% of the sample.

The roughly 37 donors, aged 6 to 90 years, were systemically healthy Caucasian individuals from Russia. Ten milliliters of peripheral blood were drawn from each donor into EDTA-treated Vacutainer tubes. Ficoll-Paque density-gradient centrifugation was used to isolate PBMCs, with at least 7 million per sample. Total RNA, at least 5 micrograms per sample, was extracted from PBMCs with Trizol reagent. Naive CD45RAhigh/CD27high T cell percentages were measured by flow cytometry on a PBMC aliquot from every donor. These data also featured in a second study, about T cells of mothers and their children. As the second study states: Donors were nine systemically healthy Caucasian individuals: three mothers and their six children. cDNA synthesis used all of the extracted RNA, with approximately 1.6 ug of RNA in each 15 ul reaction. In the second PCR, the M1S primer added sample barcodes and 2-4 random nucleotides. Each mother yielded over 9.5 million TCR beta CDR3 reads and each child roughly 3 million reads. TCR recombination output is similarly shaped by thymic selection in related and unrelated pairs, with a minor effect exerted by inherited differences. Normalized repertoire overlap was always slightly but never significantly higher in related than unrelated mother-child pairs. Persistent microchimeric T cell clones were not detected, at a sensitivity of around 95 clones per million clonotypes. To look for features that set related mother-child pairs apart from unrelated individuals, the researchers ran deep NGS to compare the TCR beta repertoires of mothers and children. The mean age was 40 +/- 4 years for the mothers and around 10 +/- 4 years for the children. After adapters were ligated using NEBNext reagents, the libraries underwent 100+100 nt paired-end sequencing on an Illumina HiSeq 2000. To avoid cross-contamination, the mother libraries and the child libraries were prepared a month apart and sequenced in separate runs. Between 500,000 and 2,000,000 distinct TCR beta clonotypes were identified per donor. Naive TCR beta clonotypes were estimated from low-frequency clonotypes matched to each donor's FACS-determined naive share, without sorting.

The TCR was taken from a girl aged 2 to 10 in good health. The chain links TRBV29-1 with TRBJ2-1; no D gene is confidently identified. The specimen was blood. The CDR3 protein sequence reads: CSVVTYSYNEQFF. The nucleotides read TGCAGCGTTGTGACGTACTCCTACAATGAGCAGTTCTTC.